In this sample, the clone carrying this T cell receptor (beta chain) turned up once. Its target is unknown. This CDR3 spans 13 amino acids. Germline loops: CDR1 SGHAT, CDR2 FQNNGV. V lost 3 bases and J 5 bases, leaving 8 bases between the germline ends. TCRdb processed the 5' RACE reads anew with MiXCR; each CDR3 protein has one entry. The table records a few hundred thousand distinct CDR3 sequences, approximately 10% of them present only once. The source of the sample is a study of identical twins. Study-wide findings and caveats: The study found weaker excess twin sharing in beta out-of-frame sequences. The conclusions drew on cross-sectional statistical analysis instead of tracking the same donors. A lower insertion count was a feature of abundant cord blood beta clonotypes, with no such feature in memory repertoires.

These data were also filed under a second study, of yellow fever vaccine responses in identical twins.

The chain employs TRBV11-2 and TRBJ2-1, with D unresolved. This sequence originates from a woman younger than 30 in good health. The sequenced material came from PBMCs. CDR3 coding DNA: TGTGCCAGCAGCTTTTTACTTGACAATGAGCAGTTCTTC. Its translation is CASSFLLDNEQFF.